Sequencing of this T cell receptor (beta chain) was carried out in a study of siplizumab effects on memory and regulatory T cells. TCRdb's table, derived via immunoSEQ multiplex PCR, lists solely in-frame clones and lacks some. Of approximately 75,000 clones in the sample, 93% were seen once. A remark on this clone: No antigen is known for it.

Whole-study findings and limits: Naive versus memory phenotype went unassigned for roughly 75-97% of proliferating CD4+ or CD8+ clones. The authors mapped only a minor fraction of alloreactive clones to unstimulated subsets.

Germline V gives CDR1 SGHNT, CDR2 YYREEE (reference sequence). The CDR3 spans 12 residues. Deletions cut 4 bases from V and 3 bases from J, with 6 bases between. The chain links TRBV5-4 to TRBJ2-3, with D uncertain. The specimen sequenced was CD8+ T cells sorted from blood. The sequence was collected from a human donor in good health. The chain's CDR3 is CASSKLTDTQYF. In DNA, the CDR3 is TGTGCCAGCAGCAAGTTGACAGATACGCAGTATTTT.